This T cell receptor beta chain was captured by sequencing in a study of T cell clones after liver transplantation. Note on this clone: As yet, its antigen is unknown. The same CDR3 can be traced to other DNA sequences in this sample.

The CDR3 runs 14 residues. V was clipped by 2 bases and J by 1 base, with 7 bases between them. Per germline, CDR1 KGHSH and CDR2 LQKENI. Study-wide results and caveats: Small, mixed patient groups and varying post-transplant times limit these conclusions.

Some clones are missing from TCRdb's copy, which holds only in-frame ones; the method was immunoSEQ multiplex PCR. The sample records tens of thousands of clones, around 80% being singletons. This rearrangement joins TRBV18 to TRBJ2-3; D unresolved. The receptor comes from a human patient who received a liver transplant. Some T cells could come from the graft donor. The sample in question was CD4+ T cells from blood, obtained 12 months after liver transplant. CDR3 residues: CASSPSQGTDTQYF. As DNA, the CDR3 is TGTGCCAGCTCACCATCTCAGGGCACAGATACGCAGTATTTT. Based on the CDR3 plus reference TRBV18 and TRBJ2-3, the full variable domain is NAGVMQNPRHLVRRRGQEARLRCSPMKGHSHVYWYRQLPEEGLKFMVYLQKENIIDESGMPKERFSAEFPKEGPSILRIQQVVRGDSAAYFCASSPSQGTDTQYFGPGTRLTVL.